This T cell receptor (beta chain) was recovered during a study of shared clonotypes between healthy human individuals. The assay ran at deep level. Per the authors' pipeline: Junction-only sequences without quality scores were provided by ImmunoSEQ, so filtering was different. Assay: immunoSEQ multiplex PCR; the TCRdb copy retains only in-frame clones and omits some. From that table come the V and J calls and clone size; the DNA was used to work out D and trimming. Of 2 million to 2.5 million clones in the sample, 85% to 95% were seen once. V was shortened by 0 bases and J by 2 bases, with 8 bases between the two germline ends. The CDR3 runs to 14 residues. Germline values: CDR1 SEHNR, CDR2 FQNEAQ (reference sequence). Overall study results and limits: Among donors, sharing of clonotypes was expected to be affected by sequencing depth. Rarefaction indicated that sorted-subset sequencing remained incomplete although depth was large.

In the case of this clone: Its antigen remains unknown. The identical CDR3 is also encoded by other nucleotide sequences in the sample.

Positive CCR7 selection of CD45RO-negative cells yielded the naive CD8 cells, and terminally differentiated effector memory CD45RA+ cells were excluded. The chain links TRBV7-9 to TRBJ2-7; the D is unclear. Specimen: naive CD8+ T cells from PBMCs. The sequence was collected from a man in his late teens or twenties in good health. Some clones in this sample may be carry-over from other donors' samples. CDR3 in DNA: TGTGCCAGCAGCTTAGCGGGTCCCGCCTACGAGCAGTACTTC. It is translated as CASSLAGPAYEQYF.